The T cell receptor (beta chain) described here comes from a study of cytomegalovirus exposure and HLA in healthy donors. Across the study: Some 87 million unique TCRs from HLA-typed donors were held in an early release of data.

On this clone: Its antigen is currently unknown.

This CDR3 has 15 amino acids. The germline V and J ends were trimmed by 3 bases and 5 bases, with 16 bases remaining between them. Germline V gene sequence: CDR1 LGHNA, CDR2 YSLEER. Study-wide findings and caveats: The study recorded some 160 TCR beta chains that were cytomegalovirus-associated. An analysis that was carried out later associated 16,000 or so TCR beta sequences with HLA alleles at 0.05 false discovery rate.

PCR amplification relied on 60 Vbeta primers (plus 13 Jbeta primers). Data came from immunoSEQ multiplex PCR; TCRdb stores just in-frame clones and leaves some out. This table lists roughly 50,000 clones. This chain links TRBV4-3 with TRBJ2-5; the D gene is possibly TRBD2 (5 bases). This sequence was found in a male donor in good health and CMV-seropositive. The sample consisted of PBMCs. The CDR3 DNA is TGCGCCAGCAGCCAGGGGTCGACGGGGTATGAGACCCAGTACTTC. Encoded protein: CASSQGSTGYETQYF.